These 26 T cell receptor beta chains share one sample of origin, sequenced in a study of shared clonotypes between healthy human individuals. TCRdb's table, derived via immunoSEQ multiplex PCR, lists solely in-frame clones and lacks some. Of over a million clones in the sample, 70% to 80% are singletons; the top ten hold approximately 1.5%. Sequenced material: memory CD4+ T cells sorted from blood. As to subset: CD45RA-negative fraction. The receptors were sampled from a man younger than 35 in good health.

This clone was recorded at least ten times. The chain joins TRBV11-1 to TRBJ1-2; D not resolved. Deletions cut 4 bases from V and 8 bases from J, with 20 bases between. This CDR3 region has 15 residues. Germline assignment: CDR1 SGHAT and CDR2 FQDESV (reference sequence). DNA for the CDR3: TGTGCCAGCAGCTACGTCACCGATAAAGTCAGGGGCTACACCTTC. It yields the protein CASSYVTDKVRGYTF.

The chain employs TRBV10-2 and TRBJ2-7; possibly TRBD1 for D (6 bases). Trimming removed 11 bases from V and 3 bases from J, with 14 bases in between. CDR3 length equals 12 residues. Per germline, CDR1 WSHSY and CDR2 SAAADI. CDR3 loop: CAAQDRDYEQYF. As DNA, the CDR3 is TGCGCCGCCCAGGACAGAGACTACGAGCAGTACTTC.

This clone occurred a few times. The V call is TRBV7-2, the J call TRBJ2-3; the D gene is possibly TRBD1 (6 bases). Per the germline V gene, CDR1 is SGHTA and CDR2 is FQGNSA. This CDR3 is 13 amino acids long. The V and J ends lost 3 bases and 6 bases respectively, with 10 bases between them. CDR3 in amino acids: CASSFLRGDTQYF. As DNA, the CDR3 is TGTGCCAGCAGCTTCCTGAGGGGGGATACGCAGTATTTT.

The chain is built from TRBV13 and TRBJ1-2; 8 nucleotides align to TRBD1. The CDR3 is 13 residues long. V was pared by 5 bases and J by 4 bases, with 3 bases of the junction left unmatched. The germline V gene has CDR1 PRHDT and CDR2 FYEKMQ (reference sequence). CDR3 protein: CASSRTGTYGYTF. The CDR3 region has the DNA TGTGCCAGCAGCCGGACAGGGACCTATGGCTACACCTTC.

The rearrangement joins TRBV5-1 to TRBJ2-4; weak D call: TRBD1 (6 bases). The germline V gene has CDR1 SGHRS and CDR2 YFSETQ. The V and J ends lost 0 bases and 3 bases respectively, with 13 bases between them. The CDR3 length is 16 residues. This chain's CDR3 is CASSLGPRDNKNIQYF. Written as DNA, the CDR3 is TGCGCCAGCAGCTTGGGCCCCCGGGACAACAAAAACATTCAGTACTTC.

The chain employs TRBV18 and TRBJ1-5, with 8 bases fitting TRBD1. V gave up 5 bases and J gave up 5 bases; unmatched junction bases: 5. Germline loops: CDR1 KGHSH, CDR2 LQKENI. The CDR3 has 14 amino acids. This chain's CDR3 is CASSDGQGDQPQHF. The CDR3, as DNA: TGTGCCAGCTCAGACGGACAGGGAGATCAGCCCCAGCATTTT.

This clone occurred a few times. The chain combines TRBV6-1 with TRBJ1-3; weak D call: TRBD1 (5 bases). There are 13 residues in the CDR3. Between the trimmed V and J ends, which lost 11 bases and 2 bases, there was a span of 13 bases. Germline V gene data show CDR1 as MNHNS and CDR2 as SASEGT. CDR3 in amino acids: CAATGTAGNTIYF. The CDR3 region has the DNA TGTGCCGCTACTGGGACGGCTGGAAACACCATATATTTT.

The chain uses TRBV10-3 and TRBJ2-2; D is tentatively TRBD1 or TRBD2 (5 bases each). This CDR3 comprises 14 residues. The germline V gene has CDR1 ENHRY and CDR2 SYGVKD. Trimming pared 7 bases from V and 5 bases from J, leaving 14 bases between. CDR3 region: CAITNSGGTGELFF. CDR3 in DNA: TGTGCCATCACCAACAGTGGGGGAACCGGGGAGCTGTTTTTT.

This clone was picked up a small number of times. This chain connects TRBV4-2 to TRBJ1-6, with D possibly TRBD1 on 6 matching bases. Trimming took 3 bases from V and 5 from J, leaving 11 bases between them. Germline V lookup: CDR1 LGHNA, CDR2 YNFKEQ. The CDR3 is made up of 15 amino acids. CDR3 sequence (DNA): TGTGCCAGCAGCCACTCGGACAGTAATAATTCACCCCTCCACTTT. Translation gives CASSHSDSNNSPLHF.

With respect to this clone: Other DNA sequences in the same sample also yield this CDR3. The rearrangement uses TRBV5-1 and TRBJ2-7; the match to TRBD1 covers 9 bases. The length of the CDR3 is 15 residues. CDR1 is SGHRS, CDR2 YFSETQ, per germline. J was trimmed by 3 bases and V by 0 bases; bases with no gene match: 4. The CDR3 DNA reads TGCGCCAGCAGCTTGGCTGGACAGGGGATCTACGAGCAGTACTTC. Residues: CASSLAGQGIYEQYF.

Remarks on this clone: The same CDR3 can be traced to other DNA sequences in this sample. The V call is TRBV2, the J call TRBJ2-7, with D perhaps being TRBD1 or TRBD2 (5 bases each). Germline V gives CDR1 SNHLY, CDR2 FYNNEI. Trimming left V 6 bases short and J 0 bases short, with 6 bases between. The CDR3 is 12 residues long. This chain's CDR3 is CASRGDSYEQYF. The CDR3 DNA reads TGTGCCAGCAGGGGGGACTCCTACGAGCAGTACTTC.

CDR3 in amino acids: CASSVGAGQPQHF. The CDR3 DNA is TGTGCCAGCAGTGTAGGGGCCGGTCAGCCCCAGCATTTT. The rearrangement uses TRBV2 and TRBJ1-5, with a possible D match to TRBD1 (5 bases). The CDR3 has 13 amino acids. Trimming pared 4 bases from V and 6 bases from J, leaving 10 bases between. Germline CDR1 is SNHLY and CDR2 is FYNNEI.

J is TRBJ1-5 and V is TRBV19; D is possibly TRBD1 (5 bases). The CDR3 consists of 15 residues. Germline loops: CDR1 LNHDA, CDR2 SQIVND (reference sequence). Trimming stripped 8 bases from V and 0 bases from J, with 14 bases between. The CDR3 coding sequence is TGTGCCAGTTTAGACAGCTTTCTTAGCAATCAGCCCCAGCATTTT. Its protein product is CASLDSFLSNQPQHF. Together with reference TRBV19 and TRBJ1-5, the CDR3 gives the full variable domain: DGGITQSPKYLFRKEGQNVTLSCEQNLNHDAMYWYRQDPGQGLRLIYYSQIVNDFQKGDIAEGYSVSREKKESFPLTVTSAQKNPTAFYLCASLDSFLSNQPQHFGDGTRLSIL.

The chain carries TRBV5-1 and TRBJ1-1, with D tentatively TRBD1 (5 bases). Germline values: CDR1 SGHRS, CDR2 YFSETQ. V gave up 4 bases and J gave up 4 bases, with 17 bases separating them. The CDR3 sequence is 15 residues long. The CDR3 DNA follows: TGCGCCAGCAGCGTAGGATCGGGGGGAGGCACTGAAGCTTTCTTT. Translating it yields CASSVGSGGGTEAFF.

J is TRBJ2-5 and V is TRBV25-1; 8 bases match TRBD1. With 6 bases clipped from V and 5 bases from J, the junction kept 5 bases outside the gene matches. CDR1 is MGHDK, CDR2 SYGVNS, per germline. CDR3 length equals 13 residues. The CDR3 coding sequence is TGTGCCAGCAGGCAGGACAGGGTTGAGACCCAGTACTTC. Protein product: CASRQDRVETQYF.

J is TRBJ2-3 and V is TRBV18; D remains ambiguous. There are 15 residues in the CDR3. The V end was cut by 3 bases, the J end by 1 base, with 11 bases between. CDR1 is KGHSH and CDR2 is LQKENI in the germline V gene. DNA for the CDR3: TGTGCCAGCTCACCCCCAGGTGCCCGCACAGATACGCAGTATTTT. Protein: CASSPPGARTDTQYF. Full variable domain (remainder filled in from reference TRBV18 and TRBJ2-3): NAGVMQNPRHLVRRRGQEARLRCSPMKGHSHVYWYRQLPEEGLKFMVYLQKENIIDESGMPKERFSAEFPKEGPSILRIQQVVRGDSAAYFCASSPPGARTDTQYFGPGTRLTVL.

This clone was observed once. The chain has TRBV5-1 and TRBJ1-2, with 8 bases that match TRBD1. The length of the CDR3 is 16 residues. The junction had 10 bases not matched to a gene; V was cut back by 3 bases and J by 3 bases. Per the germline V gene, CDR1 is SGHRS and CDR2 is YFSETQ. The CDR3 nucleotides read TGCGCCAGCAGCTACCTCCTTGGACAGGGTGACTATGGCTACACCTTC. It is translated as CASSYLLGQGDYGYTF.

The J gene is TRBJ2-3, the V gene TRBV7-2; 7 bases are shared with TRBD2. V shed 5 bases, J shed 9 bases, and the junction held 2 bases outside the gene matches. This CDR3 contains 11 residues. Germline V lookup: CDR1 SGHTA, CDR2 FQGNSA. The CDR3 coding sequence is TGTGCCAGCAGCCGTAGCGGGACGCAGTATTTT. Translated, it gives CASSRSGTQYF. Filled out from reference TRBV7-2 and TRBJ2-3, the complete variable domain reads GAGVSQSPSNKVTEKGKDVELRCDPISGHTALYWYRQSLGQGLEFLIYFQGNSAPDKSGLPSDRFSAERTGGSVSTLTIQRTQQEDSAVYLCASSRSGTQYFGPGTRLTVL.

This clone was seen only once. Other DNA sequences within the sample encode an identical CDR3. The V call is TRBV10-3, the J call TRBJ2-3, with D unresolved. The CDR3 loop spans 12 amino acids. The V gene's germline CDR1 is ENHRY and CDR2 SYGVKD. The V and J ends lost 8 bases and 0 bases respectively, with 6 bases between them. The chain's CDR3 is CAIRGSTDTQYF. The CDR3 DNA is TGTGCCATCCGTGGCAGCACAGATACGCAGTATTTT.

This rearrangement joins TRBV7-6 to TRBJ1-4; D is ambiguous. The length of the CDR3 is 15 residues. Trimming pared 5 bases from V and 2 bases from J, leaving 12 bases between. Germline CDR1 SGHVS, CDR2 FNYEAQ. The CDR3 DNA follows: TGTGCCAGCAGCCGGTCGGGAGTCACTAATGAAAAACTGTTTTTT. It codes for CASSRSGVTNEKLFF. Variable domain in full (rest from reference TRBV7-6 and TRBJ1-4): GAGVSQSPRYKVTKRGQDVALRCDPISGHVSLYWYRQALGQGPEFLTYFNYEAQQDKSGLPNDRFSAERPEGSISTLTIQRTEQRDSAMYRCASSRSGVTNEKLFFGSGTQLSVL.

The chain has TRBV5-1 and TRBJ1-6; D may be TRBD1 (5 bases). V shed 6 bases and J shed 10 bases, with 23 bases lying between them. The CDR3 has 16 residues. Germline V CDR1 and CDR2: SGHRS, YFSETQ. CDR3 sequence (DNA): TGCGCCAGCAAAGGCTCAGGGAGGGATCTCCGCTCACCCCTCCACTTT. Its protein product is CASKGSGRDLRSPLHF.

On this clone itself: Other DNA sequences within the sample encode an identical CDR3. The chain combines TRBV7-9 with TRBJ1-3; maybe TRBD1 (5 bases). The V gene lost 1 base and the J gene lost 2 bases, with 6 bases spanning the gap. The CDR3 is 14 residues long. In germline, CDR1 is SEHNR, CDR2 FQNEAQ (reference sequence). The CDR3 region is CASSLGGAGNTIYF. Here the CDR3 DNA reads TGTGCCAGCAGCTTAGGGGGGGCTGGAAACACCATATATTTT.

To note about this clone: This sample also contains other DNA sequences that code for the same CDR3. The chain is built from TRBV6-5 and TRBJ1-2; tentatively, D is TRBD1 (5 bases). The CDR3 consists of 13 residues. V lost 2 bases and J 3 bases, leaving 7 bases between the germline ends. Germline CDR1 is MNHEY and CDR2 is SVGAGI. The CDR3 is CASSYGGDYGYTF. Written as DNA, the CDR3 is TGTGCCAGCAGTTACGGGGGGGACTATGGCTACACCTTC.

The V gene is TRBV4-2, the J gene TRBJ2-7; weak D call: TRBD1 (6 bases). The germline V gene has CDR1 LGHNA and CDR2 YNFKEQ. Trimming removed 4 bases from V and 3 bases from J, with 13 bases in between. This CDR3 is built from 14 residues. CDR3 protein: CASSRDTKNYEQYF. The CDR3, as DNA: TGTGCCAGCAGCCGGGACACCAAGAACTACGAGCAGTACTTC.

The rearrangement links TRBV7-6 to TRBJ2-7; D not certain. The ends were cut back, 5 bases at V and 2 bases at J, with 13 bases in the middle. This CDR3 region has 14 residues. In germline, CDR1 is SGHVS, CDR2 FNYEAQ. The CDR3 protein is CASSALDGTYEQYF. CDR3 DNA: TGTGCCAGCAGCGCCCTGGACGGAACCTACGAGCAGTACTTC.

This clone was seen only a few times. The chain couples TRBV13 to TRBJ2-1, with 13 bases identical to TRBD2. V was pared by 3 bases and J by 10 bases, with 9 bases of the junction left unmatched. CDR1 and CDR2 (germline): PRHDT, FYEKMQ (reference sequence). The CDR3 totals 16 residues. The CDR3 is CASSFRSTSGRAEQFF. The CDR3, as DNA: TGTGCCAGCAGCTTCCGGAGCACTAGCGGGAGGGCGGAGCAGTTCTTC.